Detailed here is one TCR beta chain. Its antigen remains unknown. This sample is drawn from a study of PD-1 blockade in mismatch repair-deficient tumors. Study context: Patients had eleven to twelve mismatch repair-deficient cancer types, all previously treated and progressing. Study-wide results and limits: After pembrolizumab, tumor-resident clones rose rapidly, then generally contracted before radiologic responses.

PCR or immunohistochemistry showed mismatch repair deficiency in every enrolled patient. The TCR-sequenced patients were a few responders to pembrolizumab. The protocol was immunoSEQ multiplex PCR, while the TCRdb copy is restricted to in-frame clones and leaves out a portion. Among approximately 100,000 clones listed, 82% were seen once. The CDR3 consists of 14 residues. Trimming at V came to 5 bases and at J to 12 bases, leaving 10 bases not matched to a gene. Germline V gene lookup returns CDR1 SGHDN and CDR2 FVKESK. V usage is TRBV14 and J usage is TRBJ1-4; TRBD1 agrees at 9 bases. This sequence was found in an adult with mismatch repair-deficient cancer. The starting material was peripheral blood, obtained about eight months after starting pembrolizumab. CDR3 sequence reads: CASSFSWTGEELFF. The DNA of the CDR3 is TGTGCCAGCAGCTTTTCGTGGACAGGGGAGGAACTGTTTTTT.